The source of this T cell receptor (beta chain) is a study of CD8+ T cells in alopecia areata. Study-level points and caveats: Scalp sequencing also captures normal skin's resident alphabeta T cells.

Sequencing templates came from extracted RNA that was reverse transcribed into cDNA. Some clones are missing from TCRdb's copy, which holds only in-frame ones; the method was immunoSEQ multiplex PCR. The sample includes around 150,000 clones, 55% to 65% of them seen just once. In this sample, this clone turned up a few times. Its matching antigen is unknown. Sequenced: CD4+ T cells sorted from blood. The clonotype comes from a human donor in good health.

CDR3: CASSPPANTEAFF. In DNA, the CDR3 is TGTGCCAGCTCACCGCCAGCGAACACTGAAGCTTTCTTT. The rearrangement uses TRBV18 and TRBJ1-1, with no clear D. The germline V and J ends were trimmed by 3 bases and 1 base, with 6 bases remaining between them. Germline values: CDR1 KGHSH, CDR2 LQKENI. The CDR3 covers 13 residues. Together with reference TRBV18 and TRBJ1-1, the CDR3 gives the full variable domain: NAGVMQNPRHLVRRRGQEARLRCSPMKGHSHVYWYRQLPEEGLKFMVYLQKENIIDESGMPKERFSAEFPKEGPSILRIQQVVRGDSAAYFCASSPPANTEAFFGQGTRLTVV.